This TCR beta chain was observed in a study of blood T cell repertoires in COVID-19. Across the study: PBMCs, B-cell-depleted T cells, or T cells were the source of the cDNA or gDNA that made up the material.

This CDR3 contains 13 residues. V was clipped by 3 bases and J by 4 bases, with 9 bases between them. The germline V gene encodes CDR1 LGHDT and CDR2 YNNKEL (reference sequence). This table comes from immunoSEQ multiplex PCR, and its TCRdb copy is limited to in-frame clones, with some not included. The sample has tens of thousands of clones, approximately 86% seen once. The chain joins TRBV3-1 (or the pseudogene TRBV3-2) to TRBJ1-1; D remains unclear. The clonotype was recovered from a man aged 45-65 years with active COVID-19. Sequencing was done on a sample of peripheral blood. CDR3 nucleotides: TGTGCCAGCAGCCAGATAGGGAGCACTGAAGCTTTCTTT. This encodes CASSQIGSTEAFF.